These T cell receptor beta chains were read from a single sample in a study of cytomegalovirus exposure and HLA in healthy donors. The repertoire was sequenced with immunoSEQ multiplex PCR; TCRdb's copy has only in-frame clones and lacks some. The sample contains a few hundred thousand clones, roughly 84% of which appear only once. Material: PBMCs. Receptors originate from a girl aged 5 to 17 in good health and CMV-seronegative. The CDR3 runs from the conserved cysteine through the conserved F or W. Each record gives: clone size, V gene, J gene, D gene, CDR3 DNA, CDR3 protein. The D gene is left open where the match is weak. The listing skips clone size in some rows; elsewhere it reads once, few, many or a size class.

abundance: .
v_gene: TRBV5-4
j_gene: TRBJ1-6
d_gene: .
CDR3nt: TGTGCCAGCAGCCCACAGGGCCCTAATAATTCACCCCTCCACTTT
CDR3aa: CASSPQGPNNSPLHF

abundance: once
v_gene: TRBV6-1
j_gene: TRBJ2-3
d_gene: TRBD1
CDR3nt: TGTGCCAGCAGTGAAGCGACAGGGGCCTTCACAGATACGCAGTATTTT
CDR3aa: CASSEATGAFTDTQYF

abundance: .
v_gene: TRBV5-1
j_gene: TRBJ2-5
d_gene: .
CDR3nt: TGCGCCAGCAGCTTGGGAGTGTTGCGGTGGGAAGAGACCCAGTACTTC
CDR3aa: CASSLGVLRWEETQYF

abundance: .
v_gene: TRBV9
j_gene: TRBJ1-5
d_gene: .
CDR3nt: TGTGCCAGCAGCTTAATTCGCGGGGAGAGCAATCAGCCCCAGCATTTT
CDR3aa: CASSLIRGESNQPQHF

abundance: .
v_gene: TRBV30
j_gene: TRBJ1-5
d_gene: TRBD1
CDR3nt: TGTGCCTGGCAGGGACAGAAAAATCAGCCCCAGCATTTT
CDR3aa: CAWQGQKNQPQHF

abundance: .
v_gene: TRBV7-8
j_gene: TRBJ2-5
d_gene: TRBD2
CDR3nt: TGTGCCAGCAGCTTAGCGGAGACTAGCGGGGGGACGGGCCCAAAGGAGACCCAGTACTTC
CDR3aa: CASSLAETSGGTGPKETQYF

abundance: .
v_gene: TRBV5-1
j_gene: TRBJ1-1
d_gene: .
CDR3nt: TGCGCCAGCAGCTCCAACAGGGTCGGGAACACTGAAGCTTTCTTT
CDR3aa: CASSSNRVGNTEAFF

abundance: .
v_gene: TRBV7-9
j_gene: TRBJ2-5
d_gene: TRBD2
CDR3nt: TGTGCCAGCAGCAAAACTAGCGGGGGGGAAGAGACCCAGTACTTC
CDR3aa: CASSKTSGGEETQYF

abundance: .
v_gene: TRBV5-1
j_gene: TRBJ2-3
d_gene: .
CDR3nt: TGCGCCAGCAGCTTGGTTTCAGGGGCTAGCACAGATACGCAGTATTTT
CDR3aa: CASSLVSGASTDTQYF

abundance: .
v_gene: TRBV25-1
j_gene: TRBJ2-3
d_gene: .
CDR3nt: TGTGCCAGCAGCCCTAAGACAGTTAGCACAGATACGCAGTATTTT
CDR3aa: CASSPKTVSTDTQYF

abundance: .
v_gene: TRBV4-1
j_gene: TRBJ1-6
d_gene: TRBD1
CDR3nt: TGCGCCAGCAGCCAGGAAGACAGGGATATTTCACCCCTCCACTTT
CDR3aa: CASSQEDRDISPLHF

abundance: once
v_gene: TRBV28
j_gene: TRBJ2-2
d_gene: .
CDR3nt: TGTGCCAGCCGCGGTATCACCGGGGAGCTGTTTTTT
CDR3aa: CASRGITGELFF

abundance: .
v_gene: TRBV7-9
j_gene: TRBJ1-5
d_gene: .
CDR3nt: TGTGCCAGCAGCTTGGCATGGAGCAATCAGCCCCAGCATTTT
CDR3aa: CASSLAWSNQPQHF

abundance: once
v_gene: TRBV7-9
j_gene: TRBJ1-2
d_gene: .
CDR3nt: TGTGCCAGCAGCAGTGACAGGTGGGATGGCTACACCTTC
CDR3aa: CASSSDRWDGYTF

abundance: once
v_gene: TRBV6-4
j_gene: TRBJ2-7
d_gene: .
CDR3nt: TGTGCCAGCAGCCCCACTAGAGACTCCTACGAGCAGTACTTC
CDR3aa: CASSPTRDSYEQYF

abundance: .
v_gene: TRBV19
j_gene: TRBJ2-7
d_gene: TRBD2
CDR3nt: TGTGCCAGTAGTCCACCTTTTTCAGCGGGAGGGCTCTCATACCACGAGCAGTACTTC
CDR3aa: CASSPPFSAGGLSYHEQYF

abundance: few
v_gene: TRBV6-1
j_gene: TRBJ1-2
d_gene: .
CDR3nt: TGTGCCAGCAGTTCCTACCGCGGGACGAACTATGGCTACACCTTC
CDR3aa: CASSSYRGTNYGYTF

abundance: once
v_gene: TRBV28
j_gene: TRBJ2-7
d_gene: .
CDR3nt: TGTGCCACCACCAAGGCGGTCGGGGCCTACGAGCAGTACTTC
CDR3aa: CATTKAVGAYEQYF

abundance: .
v_gene: TRBV29-1
j_gene: TRBJ2-5
d_gene: TRBD2
CDR3nt: TGCAGCGTGGGGCCTAGCGGGGGTCGGGAGACCCAGTACTTC
CDR3aa: CSVGPSGGRETQYF

abundance: .
v_gene: TRBV10-1
j_gene: TRBJ1-5
d_gene: TRBD1
CDR3nt: TGCGCCAGCAGGGCTAGACAGGGAATGCGTCAGCCCCAGCATTTT
CDR3aa: CASRARQGMRQPQHF

abundance: .
v_gene: TRBV5-1
j_gene: TRBJ2-5
d_gene: .
CDR3nt: TGCGCCAGCAGCCCTGGGGGGGGGCTGCAGGAGACCCAGTACTTC
CDR3aa: CASSPGGGLQETQYF

abundance: once
v_gene: TRBV15
j_gene: TRBJ2-1
d_gene: .
CDR3nt: TGTGCCACCAGCAGGGACATAAGCTCCTACAATGAGCAGTTCTTC
CDR3aa: CATSRDISSYNEQFF

abundance: .
v_gene: TRBV5-1
j_gene: TRBJ2-7
d_gene: TRBD2
CDR3nt: TGCGCCAGCAGCTCCTCTAGCGGGAGCCATTCCTACGAGCAGTACTTC
CDR3aa: CASSSSSGSHSYEQYF

abundance: .
v_gene: TRBV6-6
j_gene: TRBJ1-1
d_gene: .
CDR3nt: TGTGCCAGCAACGAGGACAGCCTAAACACTGAAGCTTTCTTT
CDR3aa: CASNEDSLNTEAFF

abundance: .
v_gene: TRBV7-8
j_gene: TRBJ1-1
d_gene: TRBD1
CDR3nt: TGTGCCAGCAGCCTAAGGGACAGGGGGCGATCGGGTGGAACTTTCTTT
CDR3aa: CASSLRDRGRSGGTFF

abundance: few
v_gene: TRBV7-3
j_gene: TRBJ2-2
d_gene: TRBD1
CDR3nt: TGTGCCAGTGGGACAGACGCGAACACCGGGGAGCTGTTTTTT
CDR3aa: CASGTDANTGELFF

abundance: .
v_gene: TRBV5-6
j_gene: TRBJ1-5
d_gene: .
CDR3nt: TGTGCCAGCAGCTTTTCGGACAGCGCCAATCAGCCCCAGCATTTT
CDR3aa: CASSFSDSANQPQHF

abundance: .
v_gene: TRBV27
j_gene: TRBJ1-2
d_gene: .
CDR3nt: TGTGCCAGCAGTCGACACCCCCTAAACTATGGCTACACCTTC
CDR3aa: CASSRHPLNYGYTF

abundance: .
v_gene: TRBV10-3
j_gene: TRBJ2-7
d_gene: TRBD1
CDR3nt: TGTGCCATCAGTGATCCGGGACAGAGAGCCTACGAGCAGTACTTC
CDR3aa: CAISDPGQRAYEQYF

abundance: .
v_gene: TRBV4-3
j_gene: TRBJ1-2
d_gene: .
CDR3nt: TGCGCCAGCAGCCAAGAGTTTGCAGGGAACTATGGCTACACCTTC
CDR3aa: CASSQEFAGNYGYTF

abundance: once
v_gene: TRBV9
j_gene: TRBJ1-1
d_gene: .
CDR3nt: TGTGCCAGCAGCGTAGTCCCCACAGAATCAACGTCAGCTTTCTTT
CDR3aa: CASSVVPTESTSAFF

abundance: .
v_gene: TRBV5-1
j_gene: TRBJ2-1
d_gene: TRBD2
CDR3nt: TGCGCCAGCAGCTTGGCTCCGCCGGGACTAGCTGTCTTCTTC
CDR3aa: CASSLAPPGLAVFF

abundance: .
v_gene: TRBV19
j_gene: TRBJ2-2
d_gene: TRBD2
CDR3nt: TGTGCCAGTAGTATTGTGGGAGGGACCTCCGGGGAGCTGTTTTTT
CDR3aa: CASSIVGGTSGELFF

abundance: .
v_gene: TRBV7-2
j_gene: TRBJ1-5
d_gene: .
CDR3nt: TGTGCCAGCAGCTTCCGGGTAGGTCAGCCCCAGCATTTT
CDR3aa: CASSFRVGQPQHF

abundance: .
v_gene: TRBV15
j_gene: TRBJ2-3
d_gene: .
CDR3nt: TGTGCCACCAGCAGCCTCAGGGTGGATACGCAGTATTTT
CDR3aa: CATSSLRVDTQYF

abundance: .
v_gene: TRBV11-3
j_gene: TRBJ1-1
d_gene: .
CDR3nt: TGTGCCAGCAGCTCGGGATCGAGTATGGACACTGAAGCTTTCTTT
CDR3aa: CASSSGSSMDTEAFF

abundance: .
v_gene: TRBV28
j_gene: TRBJ2-3
d_gene: TRBD2
CDR3nt: TGTGCCAGCAGTCCAAATAGCGGGATTTCAGATACGCAGTATTTT
CDR3aa: CASSPNSGISDTQYF

abundance: once
v_gene: TRBV15
j_gene: TRBJ2-1
d_gene: .
CDR3nt: TGTGCCACCAGCGAAAACGGCGGTGAGCAGTTCTTC
CDR3aa: CATSENGGEQFF

abundance: .
v_gene: TRBV6-6
j_gene: TRBJ2-3
d_gene: .
CDR3nt: TGTGCCAGCAGTTTTGGGACTAGCACAGATACGCAGTATTTT
CDR3aa: CASSFGTSTDTQYF

abundance: few
v_gene: TRBV28
j_gene: TRBJ1-5
d_gene: .
CDR3nt: TGTGCCAGCAGTTTGGTGGCACAGCCCCAGCATTTT
CDR3aa: CASSLVAQPQHF

abundance: .
v_gene: TRBV28
j_gene: TRBJ2-7
d_gene: TRBD2
CDR3nt: TGTGCCAGCGCTAGCGGGAACTACGAGCAGTACTTC
CDR3aa: CASASGNYEQYF

abundance: few
v_gene: TRBV4-1
j_gene: TRBJ2-7
d_gene: .
CDR3nt: TGCGCCAGCAGCCCTGATACCAGCTCCTACGAGCAGTACTTC
CDR3aa: CASSPDTSSYEQYF

abundance: .
v_gene: TRBV20-1
j_gene: TRBJ1-5
d_gene: .
CDR3nt: TGCAGTGCTAGAGGCGGAGAGCCCCAGCATTTT
CDR3aa: CSARGGEPQHF

abundance: .
v_gene: TRBV6-6
j_gene: TRBJ1-2
d_gene: .
CDR3nt: TGTGCCAGCAGTTACTTGGACAGCAACTATGGCTACACCTTC
CDR3aa: CASSYLDSNYGYTF

abundance: .
v_gene: TRBV30
j_gene: TRBJ1-5
d_gene: .
CDR3nt: TGTGCCTGGTCTTATGGGAGGGTATTCCAGCCCCAGCATTTT
CDR3aa: CAWSYGRVFQPQHF

abundance: .
v_gene: TRBV9
j_gene: TRBJ2-5
d_gene: TRBD2
CDR3nt: TGTGCCAGCAGCGTAGTTGGCGGGAGCAGAGAGACCCAGTACTTC
CDR3aa: CASSVVGGSRETQYF